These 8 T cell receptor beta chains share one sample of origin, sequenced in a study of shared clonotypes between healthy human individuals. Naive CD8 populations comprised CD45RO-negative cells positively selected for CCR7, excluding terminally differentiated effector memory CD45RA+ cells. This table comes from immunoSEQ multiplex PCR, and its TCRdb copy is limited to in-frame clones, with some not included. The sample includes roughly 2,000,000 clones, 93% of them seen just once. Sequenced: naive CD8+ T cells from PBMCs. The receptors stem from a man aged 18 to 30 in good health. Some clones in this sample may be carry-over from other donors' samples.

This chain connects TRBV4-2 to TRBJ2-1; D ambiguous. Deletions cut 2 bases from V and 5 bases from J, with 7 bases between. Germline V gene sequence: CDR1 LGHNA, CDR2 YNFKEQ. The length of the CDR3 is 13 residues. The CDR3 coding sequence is TGTGCCAGCAGCCAATCGGTCGACAATGAGCAGTTCTTC. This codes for CASSQSVDNEQFF.

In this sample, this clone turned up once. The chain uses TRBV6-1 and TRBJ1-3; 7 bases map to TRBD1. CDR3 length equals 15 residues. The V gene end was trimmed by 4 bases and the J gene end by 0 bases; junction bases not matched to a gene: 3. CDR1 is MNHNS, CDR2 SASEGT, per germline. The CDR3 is CASSATGFSGNTIYF. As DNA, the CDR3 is TGTGCCAGCAGTGCGACAGGGTTCTCTGGAAACACCATATATTTT.

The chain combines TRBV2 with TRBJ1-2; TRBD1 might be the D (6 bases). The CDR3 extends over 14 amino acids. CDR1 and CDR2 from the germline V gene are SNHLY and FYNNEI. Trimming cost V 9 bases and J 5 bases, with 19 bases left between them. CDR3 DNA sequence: TGTGCCAGTAGAATGCGGGGGCTCGAATATGGCTACACCTTC. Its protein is CASRMRGLEYGYTF.

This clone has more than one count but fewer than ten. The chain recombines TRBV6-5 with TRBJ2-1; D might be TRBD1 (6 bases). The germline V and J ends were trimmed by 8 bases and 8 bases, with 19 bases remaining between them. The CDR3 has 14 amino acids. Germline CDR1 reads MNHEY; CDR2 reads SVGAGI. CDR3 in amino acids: CASSTGFPTYEQFF. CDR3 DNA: TGTGCCAGCTCAACAGGGTTTCCGACATATGAGCAGTTCTTC.

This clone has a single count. CDR3 in amino acids: CASSPLGGLAVNEQFF. The CDR3 DNA is TGTGCCAGTAGTCCGCTGGGGGGACTAGCGGTTAATGAGCAGTTCTTC. V is TRBV19 and J is TRBJ2-1, with 11 bases fitting TRBD2. With 5 bases clipped from V and 7 bases from J, the junction kept 10 bases outside the gene matches. CDR3 length: 16 amino acids. The germline V gene has CDR1 LNHDA and CDR2 SQIVND (reference sequence).

The CDR3: CASTENRGQGPQYF. The CDR3, as DNA: TGCGCCAGCACCGAAAATAGGGGACAGGGTCCGCAGTATTTT. The chain recombines TRBV4-1 with TRBJ2-3, with 9 positions matching TRBD1. The CDR3 spans 14 residues. Germline CDR1 MGHRA, CDR2 YSYEKL. V lost 7 bases, J lost 10 bases, and 12 bases stayed unmatched.

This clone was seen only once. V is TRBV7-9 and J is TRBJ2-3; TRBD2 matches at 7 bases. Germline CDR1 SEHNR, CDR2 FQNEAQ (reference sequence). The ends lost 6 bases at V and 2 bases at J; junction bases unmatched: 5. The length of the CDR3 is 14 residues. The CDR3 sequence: CASRPAGLTDTQYF. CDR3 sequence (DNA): TGTGCCAGCAGACCAGCGGGGCTCACAGATACGCAGTATTTT.

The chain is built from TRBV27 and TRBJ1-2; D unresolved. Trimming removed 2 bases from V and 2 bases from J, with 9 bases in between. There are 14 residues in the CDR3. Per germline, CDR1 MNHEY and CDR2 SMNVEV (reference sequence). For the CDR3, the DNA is TGTGCCAGCAGTTTAAAGGCGGCCAACTATGGCTACACCTTC. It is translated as CASSLKAANYGYTF.